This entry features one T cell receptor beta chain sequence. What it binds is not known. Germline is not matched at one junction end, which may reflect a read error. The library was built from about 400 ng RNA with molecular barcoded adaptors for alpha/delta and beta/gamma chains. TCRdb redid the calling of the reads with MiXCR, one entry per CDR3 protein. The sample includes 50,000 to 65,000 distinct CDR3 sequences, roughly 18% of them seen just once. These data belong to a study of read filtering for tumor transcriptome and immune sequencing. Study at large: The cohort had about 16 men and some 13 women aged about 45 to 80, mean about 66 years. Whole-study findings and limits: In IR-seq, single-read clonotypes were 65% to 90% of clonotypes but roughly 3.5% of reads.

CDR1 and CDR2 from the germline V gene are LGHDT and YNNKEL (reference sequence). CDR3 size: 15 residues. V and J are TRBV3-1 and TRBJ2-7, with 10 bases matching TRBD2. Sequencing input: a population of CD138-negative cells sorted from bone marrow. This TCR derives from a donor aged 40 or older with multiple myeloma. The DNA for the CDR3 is TGTGCCAGCAGCCCCCTCCTAGCGGGGGCTCACGGGGCGCACTTC. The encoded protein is CASSPLLAGAHGAHF.